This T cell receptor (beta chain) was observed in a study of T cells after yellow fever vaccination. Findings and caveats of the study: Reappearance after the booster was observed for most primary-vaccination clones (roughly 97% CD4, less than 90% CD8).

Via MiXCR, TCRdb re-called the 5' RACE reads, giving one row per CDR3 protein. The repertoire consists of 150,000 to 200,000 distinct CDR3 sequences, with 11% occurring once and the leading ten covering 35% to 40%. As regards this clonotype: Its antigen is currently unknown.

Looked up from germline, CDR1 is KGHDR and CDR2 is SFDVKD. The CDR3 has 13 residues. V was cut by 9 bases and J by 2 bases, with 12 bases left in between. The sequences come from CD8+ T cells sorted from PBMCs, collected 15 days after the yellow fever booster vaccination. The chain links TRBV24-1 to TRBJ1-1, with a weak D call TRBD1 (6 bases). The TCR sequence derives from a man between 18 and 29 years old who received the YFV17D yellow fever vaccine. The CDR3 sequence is CATQQGYNTEAFF. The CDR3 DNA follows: TGTGCCACCCAACAGGGATACAACACTGAAGCTTTCTTT.